This T cell receptor (beta chain) is drawn from a study of blood T cells in healthy people across ages. The CDR3 is 16 residues long. V lost 1 base, J lost 1 base, and 8 bases lay in between. The germline gives CDR1 LGHNA, CDR2 YNFKEQ. PCR was performed a second time for roughly 6 to 12 cycles using a sample-barcoded 5' primer and a J-beta primer mix. A single record per CDR3 protein comes from TCRdb applying MiXCR to the 5' RACE reads. This repertoire shows around 700,000 distinct CDR3 sequences, roughly 25% found once; its top ten account for 9.4%. For every donor, a draw yielded about 9.7 milliliters of peripheral blood. The same data also contributed to another study, on T cells of mothers and their children.

The specimen sequenced was blood. The chain employs TRBV4-2 and TRBJ2-6, with no clear D. This clonotype originated in a boy younger than 18 in good health. CDR3 loop: CASSQVSVSGANVLTF. Written as DNA, the CDR3 is TGTGCCAGCAGCCAAGTCTCCGTTTCTGGGGCCAACGTCCTGACTTTC.